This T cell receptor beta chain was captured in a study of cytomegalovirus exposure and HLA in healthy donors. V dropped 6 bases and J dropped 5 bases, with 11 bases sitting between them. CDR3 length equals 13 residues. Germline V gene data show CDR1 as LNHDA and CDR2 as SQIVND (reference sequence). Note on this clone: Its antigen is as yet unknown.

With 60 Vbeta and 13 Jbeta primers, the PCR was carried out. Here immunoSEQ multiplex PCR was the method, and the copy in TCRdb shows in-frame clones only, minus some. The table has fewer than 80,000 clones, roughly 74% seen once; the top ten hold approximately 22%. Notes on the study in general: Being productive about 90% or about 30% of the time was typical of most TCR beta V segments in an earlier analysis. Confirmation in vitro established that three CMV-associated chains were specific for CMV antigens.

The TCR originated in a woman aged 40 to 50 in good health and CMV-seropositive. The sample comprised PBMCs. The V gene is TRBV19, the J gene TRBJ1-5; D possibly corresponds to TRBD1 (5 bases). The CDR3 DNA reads TGTGCCAGTAGGACAGCGGGTTATCAGCCCCAGCATTTT. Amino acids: CASRTAGYQPQHF.